Presented here are 18 T cell receptor beta chains from one specimen sequenced in a study of cytotoxic CD8 clonotypes in ibrutinib-treated CLL. The table came from immunoSEQ multiplex PCR; TCRdb's copy has only in-frame clones and leaves some out. The profile shows some 81,000 clones, roughly three quarters of them singletons. The sample was PBMCs, taken after 12 months of ibrutinib treatment. These receptors came from a human donor with chronic lymphocytic leukemia.

The chain has TRBV4-2 and TRBJ2-1, with TRBD2 matching 10 bases. CDR3 length: 15 residues. V was clipped by 3 bases and J by 11 bases; unmatched bases: 10. Germline assignment: CDR1 LGHNA and CDR2 YNFKEQ. This CDR3 reads CASSHGTGTSAKQFF. CDR3 bases: TGTGCCAGCAGCCACGGCACCGGGACTAGCGCAAAGCAGTTCTTC.

V and J are TRBV18 and TRBJ1-1, with a possible D match to TRBD1 (5 bases). The CDR3 is 14 residues long. V was shortened by 6 bases and J by 0 bases, with 11 bases between the two germline ends. CDR1 is KGHSH and CDR2 is LQKENI in the germline V gene. CDR3 region: CASSLGQLNTEAFF. CDR3 DNA sequence: TGTGCCAGCTCCCTCGGACAATTGAACACTGAAGCTTTCTTT.

About this clone: The same CDR3 arises from other DNA sequences in this sample as well. V and J are TRBV7-2 and TRBJ2-5; D perhaps matches TRBD1 (5 bases). The V end was cut by 1 base, the J end by 2 bases, with 8 bases between. The V gene's germline CDR1 is SGHTA and CDR2 FQGNSA. The CDR3 has 14 residues. CDR3 region: CASSLGGAQETQYF. The CDR3 coding sequence is TGTGCCAGCAGCTTAGGTGGGGCTCAAGAGACCCAGTACTTC.

The chain employs TRBV29-1 and TRBJ2-3; D call uncertain. Deletions cut 0 bases from V and 1 base from J, with 5 bases between. The germline V gene encodes CDR1 SQVTM and CDR2 ANQGSEA. The CDR3 loop spans 13 amino acids. The DNA of the CDR3 is TGCAGCGTTGAAGATTTAGGCACAGATACGCAGTATTTT. It yields the protein CSVEDLGTDTQYF.

The chain has TRBV5-4 and TRBJ2-5; TRBD2 matches at 8 bases. The CDR3 covers 15 residues. Germline-derived CDR1 and CDR2 are SGHNT and YYREEE (reference sequence). The junction had 13 bases not matched to a gene; V was cut back by 5 bases and J by 7 bases. CDR3 nucleotides: TGTGCCAGCAGGAAAGCGGGGGAGACCGGGGGGACCCAGTACTTC. It translates to CASRKAGETGGTQYF.

This clone was detected only a few times. V and J are TRBV30 and TRBJ1-2, with D unresolved. This CDR3 spans 13 amino acids. The V gene's germline CDR1 is GTSNPN and CDR2 SVGIG (reference sequence). The ends were cut back, 1 base at V and 2 bases at J, with 8 bases in the middle. The CDR3 DNA sequence: TGTGCCTGGAGTGAGTGGCGGAACTATGGCTACACCTTC. Its protein product is CAWSEWRNYGYTF.

The chain links TRBV5-1 to TRBJ2-2; 10 bases line up with TRBD1. This CDR3 region has 16 residues. Germline V CDR1 and CDR2: SGHRS, YFSETQ. Unmatched junction bases numbered 5, after V lost 4 bases and J lost 2 bases. The CDR3 nucleotides read TGCGCCAGCAGCAAAAGGGACAGGGGAAACACCGGGGAGCTGTTTTTT. It translates to CASSKRDRGNTGELFF.

CDR3 nucleotides: TGTGCCAGCAGTGAAATCGGACTAGCGGGCTACGAGCAGTACTTC. Translation gives CASSEIGLAGYEQYF. The chain recombines TRBV6-1 with TRBJ2-7; 11 nucleotides line up with TRBD2. The V gene's germline CDR1 is MNHNS and CDR2 SASEGT. V trimming: 2 bases; J trimming: 3 bases; junction bases outside the gene matches: 3. The CDR3 runs 15 residues.

This chain uses TRBV29-1 with TRBJ1-1; possibly TRBD1 for D (5 bases). V lost 3 bases and J lost 6, with 14 bases in between. The CDR3 is made up of 13 amino acids. The germline V gene has CDR1 SQVTM and CDR2 ANQGSEA. CDR3 nucleotides: TGCAGCGTTGAGGTGGGGGGGACCTCTGAAGCTTTCTTT. It is translated as CSVEVGGTSEAFF.

This clone was detected once. CDR3 in amino acids: CASSQVRGGEQYF. CDR3 coding DNA: TGCGCCAGCAGCCAAGTTAGAGGGGGCGAGCAGTACTTC. V usage is TRBV4-3 and J usage is TRBJ2-7; weak D call: TRBD1 (6 bases). This CDR3 region has 13 residues. The V end lost 1 base, the J end lost 6 bases, and 10 bases lay between the germline ends. Germline V lookup: CDR1 LGHNA, CDR2 YSLEER.

This clone has a handful of counts. This rearrangement joins TRBV4-2 to TRBJ2-2; D perhaps matches TRBD2 (6 bases). V dropped 4 bases and J dropped 4 bases, with 13 bases sitting between them. Looked up from germline, CDR1 is LGHNA and CDR2 is YNFKEQ. The CDR3 contains 15 residues. CDR3 region: CASSPPGLTTGELFF. DNA of the CDR3: TGTGCCAGCAGCCCCCCGGGACTCACCACCGGGGAGCTGTTTTTT.

The V call is TRBV5-1, the J call TRBJ2-1, with a tentative D call TRBD2 (6 bases). Germline V gene lookup returns CDR1 SGHRS and CDR2 YFSETQ. The CDR3 consists of 15 residues. V was shortened by 1 base and J by 7 bases, with 15 bases between the two germline ends. CDR3 coding DNA: TGCGCCAGCAGCTTGTGGCTAGCGCGAGGAAATGAGCAGTTCTTC. Amino acid sequence: CASSLWLARGNEQFF.

This chain uses TRBV5-4 with TRBJ2-7; weak D call: TRBD1 (6 bases). Germline V gene lookup returns CDR1 SGHNT and CDR2 YYREEE (reference sequence). The CDR3 sequence is 15 residues long. V was cut by 4 bases and J by 4 bases, with 18 bases left in between. The CDR3 loop is CASSPGGAQGYEQYF. DNA of the CDR3: TGTGCCAGCAGCCCAGGTGGGGCCCAGGGGTACGAGCAGTACTTC.

The chain uses TRBV5-1 and TRBJ2-5; no clear D gene. Germline V gives CDR1 SGHRS, CDR2 YFSETQ. Trimming took off 4 bases at V and 0 bases at J, with 7 bases between the two ends. The CDR3 runs 13 residues. The CDR3 protein is CASSETDQETQYF. The CDR3 region has the DNA TGCGCCAGCAGCGAGACGGACCAAGAGACCCAGTACTTC.

V is TRBV12-5 and J is TRBJ1-2; D not resolved. This CDR3 spans 15 amino acids. Germline V gene data show CDR1 as LGHNT and CDR2 as FRNRAP. The V gene lost 0 bases and the J gene lost 5 bases, with 13 bases spanning the gap. The CDR3 spells CASGLVRGRVYGYTF. For the CDR3, the DNA is TGTGCTAGTGGTTTGGTACGCGGACGGGTATATGGCTACACCTTC.

This clone has a handful of counts. V is TRBV28 and J is TRBJ2-4; possibly TRBD1 for D (5 bases). The V end was cut by 2 bases, the J end by 5 bases, with 7 bases between. The germline gives CDR1 MDHEN, CDR2 SYDVKM. This CDR3 has 13 residues. This chain's CDR3 is CASSLGRENIQYF. CDR3 DNA: TGTGCCAGCAGTTTAGGCAGGGAAAACATTCAGTACTTC.

The gene calls are TRBV11-2 and TRBJ1-1; D is unresolved. There are 14 residues in the CDR3. V gave up 4 bases and J gave up 1 base, with 10 bases separating them. In germline, CDR1 is SGHAT, CDR2 FQNNGV. The chain's CDR3 is CASSSSDKNTEAFF. The CDR3 nucleotides read TGTGCCAGCAGCTCCTCAGACAAGAACACTGAAGCTTTCTTT.

This clone was seen only a few times. The gene calls are TRBV18 and TRBJ1-5; D remains ambiguous. CDR3 length: 14 residues. Per the germline V gene, CDR1 is KGHSH and CDR2 is LQKENI. Trimming shortened V by 3 bases and J by 3 bases, and 9 bases separated the two germline ends. This CDR3 is CASSPGSPNQPQHF. Here the CDR3 DNA reads TGTGCCAGCTCACCGGGGAGTCCCAATCAGCCCCAGCATTTT.